Each of the 12 T cell receptor beta chains below was sequenced from the same sample in a study of neurological immune-mediated disorders. MiXCR, applied by TCRdb to the 5' RACE reads, yields one record per CDR3 protein. In the table there are 25,000 to 30,000 distinct CDR3 sequences, roughly a quarter of which are singletons. The specimen sequenced was CD4+ T cells from blood. These TCRs come from a man aged 50 or older with HTLV-1-associated myelopathy (HAM/TSP).

This chain uses TRBV10-1 with TRBJ2-1, with D perhaps TRBD1 (6 bases). The germline V gene encodes CDR1 WNHNN and CDR2 SYGVQD (reference sequence). The CDR3 is 14 amino acids. Trimming took off 5 bases at V and 6 bases at J, with 14 bases between the two ends. CDR3 residues: CASSQDSGGNEQFF. The CDR3 bases are TGCGCCAGCAGTCAGGACAGTGGTGGCAATGAGCAGTTCTTC.

This clonotype was counted ten times or more. The chain joins TRBV27 to TRBJ2-3, with 8 bases aligning to TRBD2. CDR1 is MNHEY, CDR2 SMNVEV, per germline (reference sequence). CDR3 length: 19 amino acids. V lost 7 bases and J lost 6; bases outside the gene matches: 24. CDR3 region: CASTTLRGGAGIGDDTQYF. The CDR3 bases are TGTGCCAGCACCACCCTCCGGGGGGGTGCCGGAATAGGCGACGATACGCAGTATTTT.

A note on this clonotype: A read error may produce the germline difference seen at one junction end. The chain has TRBV5-1 and TRBJ2-3; D uncertain. The CDR3 sequence is 13 residues long. Germline CDR1 SGHRS, CDR2 YFSETQ. CDR3 sequence: CARSPDSTDTQYF. The CDR3, as DNA: TGTGCCAGAAGCCCGGATAGCACAGATACGCAGTATTTT.

The chain recombines TRBV5-1 with TRBJ1-2; D might be TRBD1 (6 bases). The CDR3 has 16 residues. The germline gives CDR1 SGHRS, CDR2 YFSETQ. V gave up 4 bases and J gave up 0 bases, with 16 bases separating them. CDR3 sequence (DNA): TGCGCCAGCAGCCTGCGGGGGGGCGGCCCTAACTATGGCTACACCTTC. Its translation: CASSLRGGGPNYGYTF.

Ten or more counts support this clonotype. V gene TRBV5-1 combines with J gene TRBJ2-1; 8 nucleotides agree with TRBD1. Per the germline V gene, CDR1 is SGHRS and CDR2 is YFSETQ. J lost 3 bases, V lost 4 bases, and 6 bases had no gene match. The CDR3 covers 15 residues. For the CDR3, the DNA is TGCGCCAGCAGCCAATCCGGGACAGGCTACAATGAGCAGTTCTTC. Translated: CASSQSGTGYNEQFF. Supplemented by reference TRBV5-1 and TRBJ2-1, the full variable domain reads KAGVTQTPRYLIKTRGQQVTLSCSPISGHRSVSWYQQTPGQGLQFLFEYFSETQRNKGNFPGRFSGRQFSNSRSEMNVSTLELGDSALYLCASSQSGTGYNEQFFGPGTRLTVL.

On this clonotype: A read error may produce the germline difference seen at one junction end. V gene TRBV5-1 combines with J gene TRBJ2-2; 14 bases match TRBD2. The CDR3 is 18 residues long. The V gene's germline CDR1 is SGHRS and CDR2 YFSETQ. CDR3 DNA: TGCGCCAGCAGCAGCGAACCGGGACTAGCGGGAGTATACGGGGAGCTGTGTTTT. It translates to CASSSEPGLAGVYGELCF.

This clonotype was detected many times. The J gene is TRBJ2-1, the V gene TRBV9, with 8 nucleotides matching TRBD1. Germline V CDR1 and CDR2: SGDLS, YYNGEE. The CDR3 covers 16 residues. The trim removed 0 bases at V and 0 bases at J, leaving 2 bases unmatched. CDR3 protein: CASSVEGTGSYNEQFF. The CDR3 coding sequence is TGTGCCAGCAGCGTAGAAGGGACAGGCTCCTACAATGAGCAGTTCTTC.

This clonotype was observed at least ten times. J is TRBJ2-2 and V is TRBV6-5; D might be TRBD2 (6 bases). The CDR3 is 16 residues long. Trimming took off 5 bases at V and 1 base at J, with 14 bases between the two ends. Germline V gives CDR1 MNHEY, CDR2 SVGAGI. The CDR3 bases are TGTGCCAGCAGTCGCCGCGGGGACCTGAACACCGGGGAGCTGTTTTTT. The encoded protein is CASSRRGDLNTGELFF.

In its sample, this clonotype was seen many times. The rearrangement uses TRBV20-1 and TRBJ2-5; the D is unclear. CDR3 length: 13 amino acids. Per the germline V gene, CDR1 is DFQATT and CDR2 is SNEGSKA (reference sequence). CDR3 nucleotide sequence: TGCAGCCTCACGCCGCGTAATCAAGAGACCCAGTACTTC. Residues: CSLTPRNQETQYF.

This clonotype has only a few counts. This chain uses TRBV3-1 with TRBJ2-6; 7 positions agree with TRBD1. Unmatched junction bases numbered 5, after V lost 0 bases and J lost 0 bases. This CDR3 is 18 amino acids long. The germline V gene encodes CDR1 LGHDT and CDR2 YNNKEL (reference sequence). The CDR3 protein is CASSQDYPGGSGANVLTF. CDR3 nucleotide sequence: TGTGCCAGCAGCCAAGATTACCCAGGGGGCTCTGGGGCCAACGTCCTGACTTTC. Full variable domain (outside the CDR3, taken from reference TRBV3-1 and TRBJ2-6): DTAVSQTPKYLVTQMGNDKSIKCEQNLGHDTMYWYKQDSKKFLKIMFSYNNKELIINETVPNRFSPKSPDKAHLNLHINSLELGDSAVYFCASSQDYPGGSGANVLTFGAGSRLTVL.

This clonotype was seen many times. The CDR3 protein is CASSQGGSQETQYF. For the CDR3, the DNA is TGTGCCAGCAGCCAAGGGGGGTCCCAAGAGACCCAGTACTTC. This chain links TRBV5-8 with TRBJ2-5; D assignment may be TRBD1 or TRBD2 (6 bases each). Germline V CDR1 and CDR2: SGHTS, YDEGEE. The CDR3 covers 14 residues. Trimming removed 4 bases at V and 1 base at J, with 11 bases between.

Remarks on this clonotype: The junction departs from germline at one end; a sequencing error may be responsible. J is TRBJ1-5 and V is TRBV12-3 or TRBV12-4; possibly TRBD1 for D (5 bases). The CDR3 runs to 14 residues. In DNA, the CDR3 is TGTGCCAGCAGGGGTAGGGGCCCTAGTCAGACCCAGCATTTT. Translated, it gives CASRGRGPSQTQHF.